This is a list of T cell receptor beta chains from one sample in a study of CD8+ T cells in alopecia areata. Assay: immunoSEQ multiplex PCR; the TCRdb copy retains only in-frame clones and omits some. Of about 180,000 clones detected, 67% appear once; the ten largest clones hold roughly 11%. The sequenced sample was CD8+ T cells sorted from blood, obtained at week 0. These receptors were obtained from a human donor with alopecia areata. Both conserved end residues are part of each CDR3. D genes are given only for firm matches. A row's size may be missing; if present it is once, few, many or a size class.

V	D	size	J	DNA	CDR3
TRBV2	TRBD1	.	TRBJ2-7	TGTGCCAGCCTCAACAGGGGCGAGCAGTACTTC	CASLNRGEQYF
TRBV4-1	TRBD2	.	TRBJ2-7	TGCGCCAGCAGCGACCCCGGGAGGTTGTTCGAGCAGTACTTC	CASSDPGRLFEQYF
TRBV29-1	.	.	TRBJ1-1	TGCAGCGTCACTGGCACTGAAGCTTTCTTT	CSVTGTEAFF
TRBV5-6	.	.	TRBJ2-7	TGTGCCAGCAGCGCGCCTAAGGACAGCTCCGAGCAGTACTTC	CASSAPKDSSEQYF
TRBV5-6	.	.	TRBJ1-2	TGTGCCAGCAGCTTGGCCCACGGCTATGGCTACACCTTC	CASSLAHGYGYTF
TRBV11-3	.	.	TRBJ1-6	TGTGCCAGCAGCTTTGGGACGGGGGACGCAAATTCACCCCTCCACTTT	CASSFGTGDANSPLHF
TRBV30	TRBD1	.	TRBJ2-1	TGTGCCTGGACCGGGACAGGACTTAACAATGAGCAGTTCTTC	CAWTGTGLNNEQFF
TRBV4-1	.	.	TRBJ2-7	TGCGCCAGCAGCCAAGATCTCGCCTACCTCTCCTACGAGCAGTACTTC	CASSQDLAYLSYEQYF
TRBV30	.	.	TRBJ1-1	TGTGCCTGGAGTTTTAGGGTGGACACTGAAGCTTTCTTT	CAWSFRVDTEAFF
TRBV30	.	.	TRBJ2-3	TGTGCCTGGAGCGTAGGGTCGGCGGATACGCAGTATTTT	CAWSVGSADTQYF
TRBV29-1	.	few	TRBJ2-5	TGCAGCGTTGCCCTCAGGGACGTCCAAGAGACCCAGTACTTC	CSVALRDVQETQYF
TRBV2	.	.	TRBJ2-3	TGTGCCAGCAGTTCGGCAGCTAGCACAGATACGCAGTATTTT	CASSSAASTDTQYF
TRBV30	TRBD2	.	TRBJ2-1	TGTGCCTGGATGGGGGGGAGCCACAATGAGCAGTTCTTC	CAWMGGSHNEQFF
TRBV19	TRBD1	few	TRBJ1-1	TGTGCCAGTGGGACAGAGGGTTTCTTT	CASGTEGFF
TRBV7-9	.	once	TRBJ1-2	TGTGCCAGCAGCATGACAGTAGACTATGGCTACACCTTC	CASSMTVDYGYTF
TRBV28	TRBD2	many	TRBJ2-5	TGTGCCAGCAGTCCCCTGGCGGGGGTGATAACATACCAAGAGACCCAGTACTTC	CASSPLAGVITYQETQYF
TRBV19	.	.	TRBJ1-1	TGTGCCAGTAGTTCTGTGAACACTGAAGCTTTCTTT	CASSSVNTEAFF
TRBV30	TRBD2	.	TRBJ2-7	TGTGCCTGGAGCCCGGGGGGCTACGAGCAGTACTTC	CAWSPGGYEQYF
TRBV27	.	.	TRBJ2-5	TGTGCCAGCAGTTTACTGTCAGGGCAAGAGACCCAGTACTTC	CASSLLSGQETQYF
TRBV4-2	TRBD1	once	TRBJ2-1	TGTGCCAGCAGCGAGAGGGACAGGGAGGGTCTGAGTGAGCAGTTCTTC	CASSERDREGLSEQFF
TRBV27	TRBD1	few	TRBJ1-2	TGTGCCAGCAGGCCCGGGACAGCCTTCTATGGCTACACCTTC	CASRPGTAFYGYTF
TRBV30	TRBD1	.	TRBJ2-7	TGTGCCTGGAGTGTCGGGACAGGCTGGCCGTACTTC	CAWSVGTGWPYF
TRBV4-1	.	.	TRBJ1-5	TGCGCCAGCAGCCAGGGTCCGCAAAGCAATCAGCCCCAGCATTTT	CASSQGPQSNQPQHF
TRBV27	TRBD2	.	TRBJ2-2	TGTGCCAGCAGGGGGGGGACCACCAACACCGGGGAGCTGTTTTTT	CASRGGTTNTGELFF
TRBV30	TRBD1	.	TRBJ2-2	TGTGCCTGGAGTGCCACTCTCCCGGGACAGGGGTTCTTGGGAAACACCGGGGAGCTGTTTTTT	CAWSATLPGQGFLGNTGELFF
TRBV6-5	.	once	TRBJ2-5	TGTGCCAGCAGTTTACAGAATCAAGAGACCCAGTACTTC	CASSLQNQETQYF
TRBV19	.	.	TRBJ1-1	TGTGCCACATTGGGCAGCATGAACACTGAAGCTTTCTTT	CATLGSMNTEAFF